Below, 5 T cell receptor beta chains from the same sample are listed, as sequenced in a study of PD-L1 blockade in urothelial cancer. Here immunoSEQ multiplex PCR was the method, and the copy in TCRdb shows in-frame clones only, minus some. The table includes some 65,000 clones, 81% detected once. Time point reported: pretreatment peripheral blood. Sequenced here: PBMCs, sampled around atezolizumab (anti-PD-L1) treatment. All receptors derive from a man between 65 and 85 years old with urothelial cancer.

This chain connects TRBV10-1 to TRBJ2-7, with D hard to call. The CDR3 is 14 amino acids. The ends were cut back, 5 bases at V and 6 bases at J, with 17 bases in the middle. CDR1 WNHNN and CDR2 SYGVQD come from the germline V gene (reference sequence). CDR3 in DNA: TGCGCCAGCAGTCCGTCCCTACAACGACTCGAGCAGTACTTC. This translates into CASSPSLQRLEQYF.

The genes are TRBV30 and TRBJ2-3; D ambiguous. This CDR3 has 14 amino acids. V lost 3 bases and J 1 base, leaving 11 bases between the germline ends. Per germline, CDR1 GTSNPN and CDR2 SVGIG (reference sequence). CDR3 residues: CAWSLLTGTDTQYF. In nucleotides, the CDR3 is TGTGCCTGGAGCCTCCTAACGGGCACAGATACGCAGTATTTT. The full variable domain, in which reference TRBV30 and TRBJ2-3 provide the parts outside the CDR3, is SQTIHQWPATLVQPVGSPLSLECTVEGTSNPNLYWYRQAAGRGLQLLFYSVGIGQISSEVPQNLSASRPQDRQFILSSKKLLLSDSGFYLCAWSLLTGTDTQYFGPGTRLTVL.

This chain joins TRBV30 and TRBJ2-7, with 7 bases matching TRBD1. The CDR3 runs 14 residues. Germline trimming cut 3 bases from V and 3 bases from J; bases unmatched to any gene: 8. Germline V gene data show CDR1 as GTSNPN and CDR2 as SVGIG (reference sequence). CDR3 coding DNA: TGTGCCTGGAGGGGGGACAGTAAATACTACGAGCAGTACTTC. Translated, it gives CAWRGDSKYYEQYF.

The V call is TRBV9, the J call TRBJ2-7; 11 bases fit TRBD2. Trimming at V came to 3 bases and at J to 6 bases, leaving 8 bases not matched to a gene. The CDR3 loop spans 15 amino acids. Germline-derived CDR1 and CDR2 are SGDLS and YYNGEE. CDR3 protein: CASSATSGAFIEQYF. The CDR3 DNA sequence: TGTGCCAGCAGCGCGACTAGCGGGGCTTTTATCGAGCAGTACTTC.

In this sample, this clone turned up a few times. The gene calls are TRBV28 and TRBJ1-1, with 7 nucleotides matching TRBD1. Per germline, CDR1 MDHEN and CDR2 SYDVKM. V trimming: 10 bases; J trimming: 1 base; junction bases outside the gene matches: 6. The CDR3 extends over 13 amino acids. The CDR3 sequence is CATLGQPNTEAFF. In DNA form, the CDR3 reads TGTGCCACCTTGGGACAGCCGAACACTGAAGCTTTCTTT.